This entry lists 2 T cell receptor beta chains sequenced from one sample in a study of T cell changes during pregnancy in multiple sclerosis. The assay was immunoSEQ multiplex PCR, and TCRdb's table has in-frame clones only and misses some. The sample has 25,000 to 35,000 clones, about 83% seen once. The specimen comprised CD8+ T cells from peripheral blood mononuclear cells, sampled after pregnancy. Every receptor here comes from a female donor with multiple sclerosis, enrolled in a pregnancy study.

The genes are TRBV27 and TRBJ2-7; 9 nucleotides agree with TRBD1. J gave up 4 bases and V 5 bases, and 9 bases lay outside the gene matches. Germline V CDR1 and CDR2: MNHEY, SMNVEV (reference sequence). The CDR3 spans 15 residues. This chain's CDR3 is CASSKQGAQRYEQYF. The CDR3 nucleotides are TGTGCCAGCAGTAAACAGGGGGCGCAGAGGTACGAGCAGTACTTC.

The chain employs TRBV6-1 and TRBJ1-4, with no clear D. The CDR3 loop spans 15 amino acids. V shed 2 bases and J shed 8 bases, with 15 bases lying between them. Per germline, CDR1 MNHNS and CDR2 SASEGT. The CDR3 DNA reads as TGTGCCAGCAGTGAAACGCAGGCAAGAGGGGAAAAACTGTTTTTT. Translated, it gives CASSETQARGEKLFF.